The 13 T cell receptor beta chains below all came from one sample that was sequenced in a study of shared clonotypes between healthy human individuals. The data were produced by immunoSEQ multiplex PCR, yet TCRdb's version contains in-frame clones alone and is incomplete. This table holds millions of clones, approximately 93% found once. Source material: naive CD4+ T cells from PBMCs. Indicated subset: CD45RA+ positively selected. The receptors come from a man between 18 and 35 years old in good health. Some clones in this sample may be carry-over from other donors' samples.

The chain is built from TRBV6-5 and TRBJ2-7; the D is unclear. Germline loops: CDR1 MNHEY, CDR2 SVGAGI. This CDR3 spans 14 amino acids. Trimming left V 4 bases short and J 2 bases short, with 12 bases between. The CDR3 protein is CASSSPVQAYEQYF. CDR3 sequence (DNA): TGTGCCAGCAGTTCTCCAGTGCAGGCCTACGAGCAGTACTTC.

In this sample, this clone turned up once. In DNA, the CDR3 is TGTGCCAGCAGCCCGGGAAGGGGTCTTGAAGCTTTCTTT. It translates to CASSPGRGLEAFF. V gene TRBV11-2 combines with J gene TRBJ1-1; D is perhaps TRBD1 (5 bases). In germline, CDR1 is SGHAT, CDR2 FQNNGV. Trimming removed 5 bases at V and 7 bases at J, with 14 bases between. This CDR3 contains 13 residues.

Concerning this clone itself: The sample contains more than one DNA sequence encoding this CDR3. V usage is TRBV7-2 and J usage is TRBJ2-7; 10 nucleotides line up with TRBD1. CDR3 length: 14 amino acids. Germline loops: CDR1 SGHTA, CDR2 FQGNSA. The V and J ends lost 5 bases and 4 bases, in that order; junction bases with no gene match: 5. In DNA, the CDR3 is TGTGCCAGCAGCCCTGGACAGGGGGGGTACGAGCAGTACTTC. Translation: CASSPGQGGYEQYF.

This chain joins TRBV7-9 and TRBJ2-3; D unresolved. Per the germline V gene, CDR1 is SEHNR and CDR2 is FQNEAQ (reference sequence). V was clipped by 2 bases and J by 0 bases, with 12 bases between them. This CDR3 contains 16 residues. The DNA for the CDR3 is TGTGCCAGCAGCTTATTTGGGTTAAGAAGCACAGATACGCAGTATTTT. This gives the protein CASSLFGLRSTDTQYF.

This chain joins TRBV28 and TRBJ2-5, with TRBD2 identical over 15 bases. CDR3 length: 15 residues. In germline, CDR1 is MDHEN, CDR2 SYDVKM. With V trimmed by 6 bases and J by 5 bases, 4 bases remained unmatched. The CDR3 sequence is CASSGLAGGEETQYF. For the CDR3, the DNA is TGTGCCAGCAGCGGACTAGCGGGAGGGGAGGAGACCCAGTACTTC.

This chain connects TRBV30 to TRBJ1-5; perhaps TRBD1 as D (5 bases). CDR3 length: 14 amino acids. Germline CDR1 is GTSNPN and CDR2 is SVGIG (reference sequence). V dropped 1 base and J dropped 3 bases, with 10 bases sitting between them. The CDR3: CAWSGGTNNQPQHF. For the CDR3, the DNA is TGTGCCTGGAGTGGGGGCACTAACAATCAGCCCCAGCATTTT.

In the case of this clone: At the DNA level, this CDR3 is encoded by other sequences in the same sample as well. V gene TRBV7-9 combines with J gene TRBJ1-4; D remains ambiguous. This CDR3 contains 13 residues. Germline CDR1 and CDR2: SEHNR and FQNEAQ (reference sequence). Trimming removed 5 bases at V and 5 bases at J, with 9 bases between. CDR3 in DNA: TGTGCCAGCAGCCCTGGGCAGAATGAAAAACTGTTTTTT. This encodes CASSPGQNEKLFF.

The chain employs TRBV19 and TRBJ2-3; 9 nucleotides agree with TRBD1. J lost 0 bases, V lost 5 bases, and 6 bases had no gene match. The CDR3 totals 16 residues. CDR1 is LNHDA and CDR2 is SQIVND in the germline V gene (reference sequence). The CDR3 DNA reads TGTGCCAGTAGTCCCCGGACAGGGGCTAGCACAGATACGCAGTATTTT. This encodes CASSPRTGASTDTQYF.

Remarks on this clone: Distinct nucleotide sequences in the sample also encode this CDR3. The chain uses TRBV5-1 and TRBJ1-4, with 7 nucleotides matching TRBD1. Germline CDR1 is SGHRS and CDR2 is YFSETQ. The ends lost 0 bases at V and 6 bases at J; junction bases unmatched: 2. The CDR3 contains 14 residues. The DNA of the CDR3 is TGCGCCAGCAGCTTGGACAGGGGAGATGAAAAACTGTTTTTT. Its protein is CASSLDRGDEKLFF.

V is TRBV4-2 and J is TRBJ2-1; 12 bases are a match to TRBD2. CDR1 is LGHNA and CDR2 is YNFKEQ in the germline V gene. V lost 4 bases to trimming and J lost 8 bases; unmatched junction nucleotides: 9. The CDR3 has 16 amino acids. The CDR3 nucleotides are TGTGCCAGCAGCCCCCCCCGACTAGCGGGAGCATATGAGCAGTTCTTC. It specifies CASSPPRLAGAYEQFF.

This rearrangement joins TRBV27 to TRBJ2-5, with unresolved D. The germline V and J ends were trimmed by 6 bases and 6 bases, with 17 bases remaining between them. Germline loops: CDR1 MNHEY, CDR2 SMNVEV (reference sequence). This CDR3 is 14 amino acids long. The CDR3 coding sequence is TGTGCCAGCAGGCCCGGCGGCGTAAGACAGACCCAGTACTTC. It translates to CASRPGGVRQTQYF.

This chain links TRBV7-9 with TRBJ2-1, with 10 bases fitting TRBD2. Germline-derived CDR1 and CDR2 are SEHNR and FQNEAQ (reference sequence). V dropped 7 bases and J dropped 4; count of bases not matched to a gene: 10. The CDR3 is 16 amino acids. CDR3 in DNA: TGTGCCAGCACCCTCGGAAGCGGGAGGGTATACAATGAGCAGTTCTTC. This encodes CASTLGSGRVYNEQFF. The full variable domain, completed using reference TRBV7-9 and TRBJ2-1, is DTGVSQNPRHKITKRGQNVTFRCDPISEHNRLYWYRQTLGQGPEFLTYFQNEAQLEKSRLLSDRFSAERPKGSFSTLEIQRTEQGDSAMYLCASTLGSGRVYNEQFFGPGTRLTVL.

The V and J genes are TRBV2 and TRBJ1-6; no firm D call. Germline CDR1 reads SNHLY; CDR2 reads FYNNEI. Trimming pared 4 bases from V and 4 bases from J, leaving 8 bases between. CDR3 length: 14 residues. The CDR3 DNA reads TGTGCCAGCAGTGTCACTGGGTATAATTCACCCCTCCACTTT. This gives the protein CASSVTGYNSPLHF.